The T cell receptor (beta chain) under discussion was sequenced for a study of shared clonotypes between healthy human individuals. The overall study: Plates per donor: three CD4 naive, three CD4 memory, two CD8 naive, one CD8 memory.

CD45RO-negative CD8 cells positively selected for CCR7 made up the naive population, which excluded terminally differentiated effector memory CD45RA+ cells. The healthy adult donors were HIV-negative and reported no recent acute infections or vaccinations. Repertoires were generated with immunoSEQ multiplex PCR, while TCRdb's copy carries only in-frame clones and drops some. This table has 450,000 to 700,000 clones, less than 97% appearing once. Germline V gives CDR1 SGHNT, CDR2 YENEEA. The J segment lost 4 bases and the V segment lost 6 bases, leaving 17 bases of the junction unmatched. The CDR3 length is 17 residues.

This receptor was identified in a woman in her thirties in good health. V usage is TRBV11-3 and J usage is TRBJ2-7, with TRBD2 matching 8 bases. Sequencing input: naive CD8+ T cells sorted from blood. CDR3 amino acids: CASRSLPRGRLWYEQYF. DNA of the CDR3: TGTGCCAGCAGGTCTCTCCCCCGCGGGAGGCTTTGGTACGAGCAGTACTTC.